This TCR beta chain was recovered during a study of human thymus T cells. Thymic resections from corrective heart surgery supplied the tissue. It was healthy Finnish infants having corrective surgery for congenital heart defects who were the donors. Study conclusions and caveats: Related work showed strongly overlapping thymic repertoires across unrelated individuals. Within thymic and blood repertoires, V and J gene usage appeared to be biased.

With respect to this clone: Its antigen is currently unknown.

The data were produced by immunoSEQ multiplex PCR, yet TCRdb's version contains in-frame clones alone and is incomplete. The sample includes 120,000 or so clones, 90% to 95% of them seen just once. Looked up from germline, CDR1 is LNHDA and CDR2 is SQIVND (reference sequence). The germline V and J ends were trimmed by 6 bases and 3 bases, with 14 bases remaining between them. CDR3 length: 14 residues. The clonotype comes from a boy less than two years old with a congenital heart defect but otherwise immunologically healthy. Material for sequencing was thymus tissue. This sequence joins TRBV19 and TRBJ1-2; tentatively, D is TRBD1 (6 bases). The CDR3 bases are TGTGCCAGTAGCCCGCGGACAGCAGACTATGGCTACACCTTC. Protein sequence: CASSPRTADYGYTF.